These 23 T cell receptor beta chains share one sample of origin, sequenced in a study of blood T cell repertoires in COVID-19. TCRdb's copy holds only in-frame clones and misses some; the assay was immunoSEQ multiplex PCR. The data hold 55,000 to 80,000 clones, with around 80% observed a single time. The sequenced sample consisted of peripheral blood. All receptors derive from a human donor in a cohort sampled during active COVID-19.

The chain combines TRBV27 with TRBJ2-1; 16 bases are shared with TRBD2. Per germline, CDR1 MNHEY and CDR2 SMNVEV (reference sequence). V lost 5 bases and J lost 7; bases outside the gene matches: 5. The CDR3 has 16 residues. The DNA for the CDR3 is TGTGCCAGCAGTCGGACGGGACTAGCGGGAGGGAATGAGCAGTTCTTC. Amino acid sequence: CASSRTGLAGGNEQFF.

The CDR3 reads CSVGDGNQPQHF. For the CDR3, the DNA is TGCAGCGTTGGAGACGGGAATCAGCCCCAGCATTTT. This chain joins TRBV29-1 and TRBJ1-5; D is uncertain. This CDR3 has 12 residues. V was trimmed by 4 bases and J by 4 bases, leaving 8 bases between them. Germline-derived CDR1 and CDR2 are SQVTM and ANQGSEA.

The J gene is TRBJ2-2, the V gene TRBV10-3, with TRBD2 matching over 9 bases. This CDR3 contains 16 residues. Germline CDR1 is ENHRY and CDR2 is SYGVKD. The V gene end was trimmed by 4 bases and the J gene end by 4 bases; junction bases not matched to a gene: 7. CDR3 loop: CAISGGGTSRTGELFF. The CDR3 DNA is TGTGCCATCAGTGGCGGGGGGACTAGCCGCACCGGGGAGCTGTTTTTT.

This sequence joins TRBV30 and TRBJ2-7; TRBD2 aligns across 8 bases. The CDR3 length is 15 residues. CDR1 and CDR2 from the germline V gene are GTSNPN and SVGIG (reference sequence). The junction had 7 bases not matched to a gene; V was cut back by 1 base and J by 2 bases. CDR3 sequence (DNA): TGTGCCTGGAGTGCCCCCCGGCGGGGGGCCTACGAGCAGTACTTC. It is translated as CAWSAPRRGAYEQYF.

V is TRBV28 and J is TRBJ2-2; weak D call: TRBD1 (6 bases). With 4 bases removed from V and 4 bases from J, the gap between germline ends came to 16 bases. Germline CDR1 is MDHEN and CDR2 is SYDVKM. The CDR3 length is 16 residues. This CDR3 reads CASSSAGQPGTGELFF. CDR3 coding DNA: TGTGCCAGCAGTTCCGCCGGACAGCCGGGCACCGGGGAGCTGTTTTTT. Full variable domain (rest looked up from reference TRBV28 and TRBJ2-2): DVKVTQSSRYLVKRTGEKVFLECVQDMDHENMFWYRQDPGLGLRLIYFSYDVKMKEKGDIPEGYSVSREKKERFSLILESASTNQTSMYLCASSSAGQPGTGELFFGEGSRLTVL.

The chain has TRBV7-2 and TRBJ2-1; D not resolved. V gave up 6 bases and J gave up 0 bases, with 12 bases separating them. The CDR3 length is 15 residues. Germline CDR1 is SGHTA and CDR2 is FQGNSA. CDR3 in DNA: TGTGCCAGCAGTTTTAGCTCTAGCTCCTACAATGAGCAGTTCTTC. Its protein is CASSFSSSSYNEQFF.

Sample share makes this clone medium-sized (0.01 to 0.1%). The chain combines TRBV28 with TRBJ2-7, with TRBD2 identical over 8 bases. The germline V gene encodes CDR1 MDHEN and CDR2 SYDVKM. The CDR3 runs to 17 residues. The junction had 10 bases not matched to a gene; V was cut back by 3 bases and J by 0 bases. CDR3 sequence reads: CASSFGQASGSSYEQYF. The DNA of the CDR3 is TGTGCCAGCAGTTTCGGGCAGGCAAGCGGGAGCTCCTACGAGCAGTACTTC. The whole variable domain, filled in from reference TRBV28 and TRBJ2-7, reads DVKVTQSSRYLVKRTGEKVFLECVQDMDHENMFWYRQDPGLGLRLIYFSYDVKMKEKGDIPEGYSVSREKKERFSLILESASTNQTSMYLCASSFGQASGSSYEQYFGPGTRLTVT.

The gene calls are TRBV24-1 and TRBJ2-7, with 7 bases that match TRBD2. Trimming cost V 7 bases and J 7 bases; bases outside gene matches: 9. The CDR3 is 13 residues long. Germline lookup yields CDR1 KGHDR and CDR2 SFDVKD. The CDR3 reads CATSSGTMNEQYF. The CDR3 nucleotides read TGTGCCACCAGCTCCGGGACTATGAATGAGCAGTACTTC.

This chain links TRBV7-9 with TRBJ1-1; no firm D call. This CDR3 region has 15 residues. V gave up 7 bases and J gave up 2 bases, with 17 bases separating them. CDR1 and CDR2 from the germline V gene are SEHNR and FQNEAQ (reference sequence). CDR3 sequence (DNA): TGTGCCAGCACCGAGACCGGGGAGATTAACACTGAAGCTTTCTTT. Its protein product is CASTETGEINTEAFF.

This sequence joins TRBV5-6 and TRBJ2-7; D not certain. CDR3 length: 13 amino acids. The V gene lost 0 bases and the J gene lost 2 bases, with 6 bases spanning the gap. The V gene's germline CDR1 is SGHDT and CDR2 YYEEEE. CDR3 sequence: CASSLGSTYEQYF. DNA of the CDR3: TGTGCCAGCAGCTTGGGTTCAACCTACGAGCAGTACTTC.

The chain is built from TRBV2 and TRBJ1-5, with TRBD1 matching over 7 bases. V lost 3 bases, J lost 5 bases, and 4 bases stayed unmatched. CDR1 and CDR2 (germline): SNHLY, FYNNEI. The CDR3 is 14 residues long. CDR3 protein: CASSEWDSYQPQHF. CDR3 DNA sequence: TGTGCCAGCAGTGAGTGGGACAGTTATCAGCCCCAGCATTTT.

The chain couples TRBV29-1 to TRBJ2-7, with D possibly being TRBD1 (5 bases). CDR3 length: 12 residues. Germline V gene lookup returns CDR1 SQVTM and CDR2 ANQGSEA. Trimming took off 4 bases at V and 1 base at J, with 8 bases between the two ends. This CDR3 reads CSVAGLSYEQYF. The DNA for the CDR3 is TGCAGCGTTGCAGGGTTGTCCTACGAGCAGTACTTC.

This rearrangement joins TRBV6-5 to TRBJ2-7; 7 nucleotides agree with TRBD1. The germline V gene has CDR1 MNHEY and CDR2 SVGAGI. CDR3 length: 14 amino acids. Trimming cost V 6 bases and J 2 bases; bases outside gene matches: 7. The CDR3 here is CASRRQGNTYEQYF. The CDR3 nucleotides are TGTGCCAGCAGACGACAGGGTAATACCTACGAGCAGTACTTC.

V usage is TRBV30 and J usage is TRBJ2-3; 7 positions agree with TRBD2. There are 13 residues in the CDR3. Germline CDR1 reads GTSNPN; CDR2 reads SVGIG (reference sequence). V trimming: 4 bases; J trimming: 3 bases; junction bases outside the gene matches: 4. The CDR3 coding sequence is TGTGCCTGGACCGGGGGGAATACAGATACGCAGTATTTT. As protein: CAWTGGNTDTQYF.

This chain joins TRBV27 and TRBJ1-2, with 10 bases aligning to TRBD1. V gave up 3 bases and J gave up 6 bases; unmatched junction bases: 1. This CDR3 is built from 13 residues. Germline CDR1 and CDR2: MNHEY and SMNVEV (reference sequence). The CDR3 bases are TGTGCCAGCAGTTTCGACAGGGGGCATGGCTACACCTTC. This gives the protein CASSFDRGHGYTF.

CDR3: CASRKIQAGHYTGELFF. As DNA, the CDR3 is TGTGCCAGCAGGAAAATTCAAGCGGGACATTATACCGGGGAGCTGTTTTTT. J is TRBJ2-2 and V is TRBV28; the D gene is possibly TRBD2 (7 bases). The V end lost 6 bases, the J end lost 5 bases, and 22 bases lay between the germline ends. This CDR3 is built from 17 residues. Germline V gene lookup returns CDR1 MDHEN and CDR2 SYDVKM.

The genes are TRBV10-1 and TRBJ2-1, with a weak D call TRBD2 (6 bases). Deletions cut 3 bases from V and 8 bases from J, with 8 bases between. The CDR3 contains 12 residues. Germline V gives CDR1 WNHNN, CDR2 SYGVQD (reference sequence). CDR3 in DNA: TGCGCCAGCAGTGACGGGAGCGATGAGCAGTTCTTC. Encoded protein: CASSDGSDEQFF.

The chain joins TRBV28 to TRBJ2-4, with D possibly matching TRBD2 (5 bases). The length of the CDR3 is 16 residues. V lost 2 bases to trimming and J lost 11 bases, with 22 bases between them. CDR1 is MDHEN and CDR2 is SYDVKM in the germline V gene. The CDR3 nucleotides are TGTGCCAGCAGTTTAAACGTCGTGGACTCCATCGCCCTTCAGTACTTC. As protein: CASSLNVVDSIALQYF.

The chain's CDR3 is CATSRDRGVNEQFF. The CDR3, as DNA: TGTGCCACCAGCAGGGACAGGGGCGTCAATGAGCAGTTCTTC. The rearrangement uses TRBV15 and TRBJ2-1; 9 bases match TRBD1. The germline CDR1 and CDR2 sequences are LNHNV and YYDKDF (reference sequence). V dropped 3 bases and J dropped 6; count of bases not matched to a gene: 3. The CDR3 loop spans 14 amino acids.

The gene calls are TRBV3-1 (or the pseudogene TRBV3-2) and TRBJ1-6; 9 bases match TRBD1. The CDR3 sequence is 17 residues long. Trimming cost V 3 bases and J 6 bases; bases outside gene matches: 9. Per germline, CDR1 LGHDT and CDR2 YNNKEL (reference sequence). CDR3 amino acids: CASSHGPAGQGNSPLHF. As DNA, the CDR3 is TGTGCCAGCAGCCATGGCCCGGCGGGACAGGGTAATTCACCCCTCCACTTT.

The rearrangement joins TRBV30 to TRBJ2-7, with TRBD1 matching over 7 bases. With V trimmed by 3 bases and J by 5 bases, 10 bases remained unmatched. The germline CDR1 and CDR2 sequences are GTSNPN and SVGIG (reference sequence). The CDR3 is 14 amino acids. This CDR3 reads CAWRRVTGLHEQYF. The DNA of the CDR3 is TGTGCCTGGAGGCGAGTGACAGGGCTCCACGAGCAGTACTTC.

The rearrangement links TRBV27 to TRBJ2-3, with TRBD1 matching 10 bases. This CDR3 is 15 amino acids long. Germline CDR1 and CDR2: MNHEY and SMNVEV (reference sequence). The trim removed 3 bases at V and 5 bases at J, leaving 5 bases unmatched. The CDR3, as DNA: TGTGCCAGCAGTTTTCCGGGACAGGGGAAAGATACGCAGTATTTT. It yields the protein CASSFPGQGKDTQYF.

The rearrangement uses TRBV11-2 and TRBJ2-5, with D possibly TRBD1 on 6 matching bases. The CDR3 totals 14 residues. Trimming cost V 6 bases and J 5 bases, with 16 bases left between them. Germline V lookup: CDR1 SGHAT, CDR2 FQNNGV. CDR3 sequence (DNA): TGTGCCAGCAGTCATCTCAGGGGACGGGAGACCCAGTACTTC. Protein: CASSHLRGRETQYF.